These 30 T cell receptor beta chains share one sample of origin, sequenced in a study of stem cell transplantation in POMP-related autoinflammatory disease. Clones were sequenced by immunoSEQ multiplex PCR, and TCRdb holds only the in-frame ones, with some missing. The repertoire holds tens of thousands of clones, with under 95% as singletons. The material sequenced was CD4+ T cells from PBMCs, taken after stem cell transplantation. These receptors were obtained from a human patient with POMP-related autoinflammation and immune dysregulation (PRAID). Some T cells may possibly be graft donor cells.

The V and J genes are TRBV6-5 and TRBJ2-3, with 7 bases that match TRBD2. The CDR3 contains 16 residues. The germline gives CDR1 MNHEY, CDR2 SVGAGI. J was trimmed by 0 bases and V by 0 bases; bases with no gene match: 3. Written as DNA, the CDR3 is TGTGCCAGCAGTTACTCTCCTAGCGGAAGCACAGATACGCAGTATTTT. Amino acids: CASSYSPSGSTDTQYF.

The rearrangement uses TRBV27 and TRBJ2-5; D is unclear. The germline CDR1 and CDR2 sequences are MNHEY and SMNVEV (reference sequence). This CDR3 region has 12 residues. V was clipped by 1 base and J by 5 bases, with 5 bases between them. The CDR3 here is CASSLYGETQYF. The CDR3 nucleotides are TGTGCCAGCAGTTTATATGGGGAGACCCAGTACTTC.

The CDR3, as DNA: TGCAGCGGGGCCAGGACAGGGGATAGTACCGGGGAGCTGTTTTTT. It codes for CSGARTGDSTGELFF. The chain has TRBV29-1 and TRBJ2-2; TRBD1 matches 9 bases. The V segment lost 7 bases and the J segment 5 bases; nucleotides outside the gene matches: 11. Germline CDR1 and CDR2: SQVTM and ANQGSEA. The CDR3 sequence is 15 residues long.

This clone has a single count. The chain carries TRBV19 and TRBJ2-7, with D possibly being TRBD1 (5 bases). CDR1 and CDR2 (germline): LNHDA, SQIVND (reference sequence). The germline V and J ends were trimmed by 4 bases and 0 bases, with 13 bases remaining between them. The CDR3 spans 15 residues. The DNA of the CDR3 is TGTGCCAGTAGTAGAAAGGGGTCCCCCTCCTACGAGCAGTACTTC. Residues: CASSRKGSPSYEQYF.

V and J are TRBV4-1 and TRBJ1-4; D possibly corresponds to TRBD1 (5 bases). The CDR3 extends over 13 amino acids. The germline CDR1 and CDR2 sequences are MGHRA and YSYEKL. V lost 6 bases, J lost 6 bases, and 11 bases lay in between. CDR3 DNA sequence: TGCGCCAGCAGTGGGGGGGGACATGAAAAACTGTTTTTT. Amino acid sequence: CASSGGGHEKLFF.

The rearrangement uses TRBV19 and TRBJ1-6, with TRBD1 matching over 8 bases. Per the germline V gene, CDR1 is LNHDA and CDR2 is SQIVND (reference sequence). The CDR3 sequence is 17 residues long. After removal of 7 bases from V and 6 bases from J, the junction contained 14 bases not matched to a gene. CDR3 loop: CASTTFFGDRRNSPLHF. DNA of the CDR3: TGTGCCAGTACCACCTTCTTCGGGGACAGGCGTAATTCACCCCTCCACTTT.

The genes are TRBV2 and TRBJ1-4; D might be TRBD1 (5 bases). V was cut by 3 bases and J by 3 bases, with 11 bases left in between. The CDR3 is 15 amino acids. The germline V gene has CDR1 SNHLY and CDR2 FYNNEI. CDR3 DNA sequence: TGTGCCAGCAGTGATTCGGGACGGTCTAATGAAAAACTGTTTTTT. This codes for CASSDSGRSNEKLFF.

The rearrangement joins TRBV7-9 to TRBJ1-4; 7 bases fit TRBD1. The CDR3 sequence is 15 residues long. After removal of 5 bases from V and 7 bases from J, the junction contained 10 bases not matched to a gene. In germline, CDR1 is SEHNR, CDR2 FQNEAQ (reference sequence). Written as DNA, the CDR3 is TGTGCCAGCAGCCTCGGGACAGCGAGTTCTGAAAAACTGTTTTTT. Translating it yields CASSLGTASSEKLFF.

This chain joins TRBV5-6 and TRBJ1-6; D unresolved. Per germline, CDR1 SGHDT and CDR2 YYEEEE. The CDR3 length is 15 residues. Trimming stripped 1 base from V and 6 bases from J, with 11 bases between. DNA of the CDR3: TGTGCCAGCAGCTTGTGGAAAGGGTTTAATTCACCCCTCCACTTT. This gives the protein CASSLWKGFNSPLHF. Drawing the rest from reference TRBV5-6 and TRBJ1-6, the complete variable domain is DAGVTQSPTHLIKTRGQQVTLRCSPKSGHDTVSWYQQALGQGPQFIFQYYEEEERQRGNFPDRFSGHQFPNYSSELNVNALLLGDSALYLCASSLWKGFNSPLHFGNGTRLTVT.

The chain employs TRBV3-1 (or the pseudogene TRBV3-2) and TRBJ1-6, with D tentatively TRBD1 (6 bases). CDR1 is LGHDT and CDR2 is YNNKEL in the germline V gene (reference sequence). Trimming took 4 bases from V and 7 from J, leaving 11 bases between them. The CDR3 is made up of 14 amino acids. The CDR3 nucleotides read TGTGCCAGCAGCCTAAAAACAGGGAATTCACCCCTCCACTTT. It translates to CASSLKTGNSPLHF.

The chain couples TRBV5-6 to TRBJ1-2; tentative D call: TRBD1 (5 bases). Germline V gene sequence: CDR1 SGHDT, CDR2 YYEEEE. The CDR3 is 14 residues long. V was shortened by 2 bases and J by 5 bases, with 13 bases between the two germline ends. The CDR3 DNA follows: TGTGCCAGCAGCTTAGATGGACGGGGGTATGGCTACACCTTC. This encodes CASSLDGRGYGYTF.

This clone was seen only once. This sequence joins TRBV6-5 and TRBJ2-4; no definite D call. The CDR3 is made up of 14 amino acids. V shed 7 bases and J shed 10 bases, with 20 bases lying between them. Germline CDR1 is MNHEY and CDR2 is SVGAGI. CDR3 sequence (DNA): TGTGCCAGCACCATTCAACCCATAGGCAAAATTCAGTACTTC. Translating it yields CASTIQPIGKIQYF.

The table lists this clone with a few counts. J is TRBJ1-1 and V is TRBV20-1; D is unresolved. Germline values: CDR1 DFQATT, CDR2 SNEGSKA (reference sequence). This CDR3 spans 11 amino acids. V was pared by 1 base and J by 7 bases, with 7 bases between. The CDR3 sequence is CSARGGDEAFF. The CDR3 nucleotides read TGCAGTGCTAGAGGTGGGGATGAAGCTTTCTTT.

The chain carries TRBV10-3 and TRBJ1-6; D unresolved. CDR1 is ENHRY, CDR2 SYGVKD, per germline. The CDR3 has 13 amino acids. The V and J ends lost 3 bases and 6 bases respectively, with 6 bases between them. This chain's CDR3 is CAISELVNSPLHF. The CDR3, as DNA: TGTGCCATCAGTGAACTAGTTAATTCACCCCTCCACTTT.

The chain is built from TRBV5-6 and TRBJ2-5, with D possibly TRBD1 on 5 matching bases. This CDR3 region has 13 residues. The V end lost 1 base, the J end lost 4 bases, and 8 bases lay between the germline ends. CDR1 is SGHDT and CDR2 is YYEEEE in the germline V gene. The chain's CDR3 is CASSLTGRETQYF. CDR3 DNA: TGTGCCAGCAGCTTGACAGGCCGAGAGACCCAGTACTTC. The full variable domain, in which reference TRBV5-6 and TRBJ2-5 provide the parts outside the CDR3, is DAGVTQSPTHLIKTRGQQVTLRCSPKSGHDTVSWYQQALGQGPQFIFQYYEEEERQRGNFPDRFSGHQFPNYSSELNVNALLLGDSALYLCASSLTGRETQYFGPGTRLLVL.

The chain carries TRBV29-1 and TRBJ2-3, with D perhaps matching TRBD2 (5 bases). V was trimmed by 6 bases and J by 2 bases, leaving 12 bases between them. The CDR3 contains 13 residues. CDR1 and CDR2 from the germline V gene are SQVTM and ANQGSEA. The CDR3 coding sequence is TGCAGCGTGGAGGAGGTATTCACAGATACGCAGTATTTT. This translates into CSVEEVFTDTQYF.

The chain recombines TRBV29-1 with TRBJ1-1; 8 bases are a match to TRBD1. CDR1 is SQVTM and CDR2 is ANQGSEA in the germline V gene. The CDR3 sequence is 14 residues long. Trimming removed 0 bases from V and 7 bases from J; junction bases left unmatched: 7. CDR3 residues: CSVEELRDRSEAFF. In DNA form, the CDR3 reads TGCAGCGTTGAAGAGCTCCGGGACAGGAGTGAAGCTTTCTTT. Supplemented by reference TRBV29-1 and TRBJ1-1, the full variable domain reads SAVISQKPSRDICQRGTSLTIQCQVDSQVTMMFWYRQQPGQSLTLIATANQGSEATYESGFVIDKFPISRPNLTFSTLTVSNMSPEDSSIYLCSVEELRDRSEAFFGQGTRLTVV.

This clone showed up just once. V gene TRBV5-4 combines with J gene TRBJ1-6; no clear D. CDR3 size: 14 residues. The V end lost 5 bases, the J end lost 6 bases, and 12 bases lay between the germline ends. Germline V gene sequence: CDR1 SGHNT, CDR2 YYREEE (reference sequence). The CDR3 sequence: CASSSRFANSPLHF. In DNA form, the CDR3 reads TGTGCCAGCAGTTCCAGATTCGCTAATTCACCCCTCCACTTT.

V and J are TRBV18 and TRBJ1-5; 10 bases match TRBD1. There are 14 residues in the CDR3. The junction had 4 bases not matched to a gene; V was cut back by 4 bases and J by 7 bases. Germline CDR1 and CDR2: KGHSH and LQKENI. The CDR3 region is CASSLGTGEQPQHF. The CDR3 nucleotides read TGTGCCAGCTCACTCGGGACAGGGGAGCAGCCCCAGCATTTT.

Here the CDR3 reads CASSLLFRTGTYEQYF. The DNA of the CDR3 is TGTGCCAGCAGTTTATTATTTAGGACAGGGACCTACGAGCAGTACTTC. The chain recombines TRBV28 with TRBJ2-7, with 8 positions matching TRBD1. This CDR3 comprises 16 residues. V lost 1 base and J lost 2; bases outside the gene matches: 7. Germline values: CDR1 MDHEN, CDR2 SYDVKM.

V usage is TRBV19 and J usage is TRBJ2-6; D is uncertain. The CDR3 length is 15 residues. The germline V and J ends were trimmed by 4 bases and 4 bases, with 11 bases remaining between them. Germline loops: CDR1 LNHDA, CDR2 SQIVND (reference sequence). CDR3 sequence reads: CASSTHRAGANVLTF. CDR3 in DNA: TGTGCCAGTAGTACCCACCGAGCCGGGGCCAACGTCCTGACTTTC.

The chain employs TRBV5-5 and TRBJ2-6; D is uncertain. CDR3 length: 12 amino acids. CDR1 is SGHKS, CDR2 YYEKEE, per germline (reference sequence). The germline V and J ends were trimmed by 3 bases and 5 bases, with 3 bases remaining between them. In DNA form, the CDR3 reads TGTGCCAGCAGCTCGCGGGCCAACGTCCTGACTTTC. It encodes CASSSRANVLTF.

This chain uses TRBV24-1 with TRBJ1-5; no firm D call. V was pared by 4 bases and J by 5 bases, with 14 bases between. CDR1 is KGHDR, CDR2 SFDVKD, per germline. This CDR3 has 15 amino acids. The chain's CDR3 is CATSETGVGDQPQHF. The CDR3 bases are TGTGCCACCAGTGAGACCGGGGTTGGGGATCAGCCCCAGCATTTT.

The chain employs TRBV28 and TRBJ2-1; D call uncertain. The CDR3 length is 16 residues. V was clipped by 5 bases and J by 3 bases, with 17 bases between them. The germline CDR1 and CDR2 sequences are MDHEN and SYDVKM. The CDR3 coding sequence is TGTGCCAGCAGTCTGGCGGACGGTCACATCTACAATGAGCAGTTCTTC. This codes for CASSLADGHIYNEQFF.

The chain recombines TRBV2 with TRBJ2-6; D uncertain. Germline CDR1 is SNHLY and CDR2 is FYNNEI. The CDR3 extends over 14 amino acids. Trimming removed 5 bases at V and 1 base at J, with 6 bases between. CDR3 loop: CASSLLSGANVLTF. CDR3 nucleotides: TGTGCCAGCAGTCTTTTATCTGGGGCCAACGTCCTGACTTTC.

CDR3 region: CASSEGPISTGELFF. The CDR3 DNA sequence: TGTGCCAGCAGTGAAGGCCCGATTTCCACCGGGGAGCTGTTTTTT. The V and J genes are TRBV6-1 and TRBJ2-2; no firm D call. This CDR3 comprises 15 residues. V dropped 1 base and J dropped 4 bases, with 10 bases sitting between them. Germline CDR1 reads MNHNS; CDR2 reads SASEGT.

This clone has more than one count but fewer than ten. The chain is built from TRBV4-1 and TRBJ1-3; D not certain. Germline CDR1 reads MGHRA; CDR2 reads YSYEKL. The V and J ends lost 0 bases and 9 bases respectively, with 12 bases between them. The CDR3 length is 14 residues. CDR3 DNA: TGCGCCAGCAGCCAAGAAGAAACAGAAAGCACCATATATTTT. This codes for CASSQEETESTIYF.

The chain combines TRBV5-1 with TRBJ1-6; D perhaps matches TRBD1 (5 bases). This CDR3 region has 14 residues. V was shortened by 0 bases and J by 14 bases, with 15 bases between the two germline ends. The germline CDR1 and CDR2 sequences are SGHRS and YFSETQ. CDR3 sequence (DNA): TGCGCCAGCAGCTTGGGACAGATTCCTTCGTCCCTCCACTTT. Protein: CASSLGQIPSSLHF.

The chain links TRBV7-9 to TRBJ1-1; D gene unclear. The V and J ends lost 8 bases and 3 bases respectively, with 13 bases between them. CDR3 length: 13 residues. In germline, CDR1 is SEHNR, CDR2 FQNEAQ (reference sequence). The CDR3 spells CASRWQEDTEAFF. The CDR3, as DNA: TGTGCCAGCCGGTGGCAGGAGGACACTGAAGCTTTCTTT.

The genes are TRBV2 and TRBJ1-5; D may be TRBD1 (5 bases). This CDR3 has 14 amino acids. Per the germline V gene, CDR1 is SNHLY and CDR2 is FYNNEI. V was trimmed by 3 bases and J by 4 bases, leaving 10 bases between them. This chain's CDR3 is CASSDRVNNQPQHF. CDR3 DNA: TGTGCCAGCAGTGACAGGGTTAATAATCAGCCCCAGCATTTT. Full variable domain (missing parts from reference TRBV2 and TRBJ1-5): EPEVTQTPSHQVTQMGQEVILRCVPISNHLYFYWYRQILGQKVEFLVSFYNNEISEKSEIFDDQFSVERPDGSNFTLKIRSTKLEDSAMYFCASSDRVNNQPQHFGDGTRLSIL.